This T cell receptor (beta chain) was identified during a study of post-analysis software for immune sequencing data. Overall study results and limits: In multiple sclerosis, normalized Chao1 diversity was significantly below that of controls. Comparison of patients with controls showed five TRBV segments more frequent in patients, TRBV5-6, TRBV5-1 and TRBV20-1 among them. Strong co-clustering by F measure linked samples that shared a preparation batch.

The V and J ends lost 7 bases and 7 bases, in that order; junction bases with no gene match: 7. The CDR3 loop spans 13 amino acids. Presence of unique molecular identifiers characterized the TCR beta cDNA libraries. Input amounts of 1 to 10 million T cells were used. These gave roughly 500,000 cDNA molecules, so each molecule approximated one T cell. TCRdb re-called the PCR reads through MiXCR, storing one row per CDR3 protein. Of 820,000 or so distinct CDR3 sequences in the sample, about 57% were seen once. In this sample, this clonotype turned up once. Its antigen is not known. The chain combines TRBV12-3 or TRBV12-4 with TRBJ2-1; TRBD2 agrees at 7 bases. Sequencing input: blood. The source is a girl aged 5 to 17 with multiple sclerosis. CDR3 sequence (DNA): TGTGCCAGCACCTTGGGGGGGAGGAATGAGCAGTTCTTC. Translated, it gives CASTLGGRNEQFF.